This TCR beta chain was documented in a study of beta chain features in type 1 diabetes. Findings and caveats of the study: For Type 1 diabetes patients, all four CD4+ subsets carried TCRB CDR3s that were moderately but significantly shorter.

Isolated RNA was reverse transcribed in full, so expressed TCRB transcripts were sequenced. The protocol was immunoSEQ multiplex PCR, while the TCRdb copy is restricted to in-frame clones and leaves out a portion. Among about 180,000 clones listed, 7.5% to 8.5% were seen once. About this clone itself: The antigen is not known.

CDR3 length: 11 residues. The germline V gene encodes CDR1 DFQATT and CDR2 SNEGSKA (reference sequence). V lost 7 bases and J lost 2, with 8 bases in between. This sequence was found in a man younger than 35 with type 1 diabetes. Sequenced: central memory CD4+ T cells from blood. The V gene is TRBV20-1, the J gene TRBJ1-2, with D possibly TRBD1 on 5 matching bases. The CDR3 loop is CSVWGNYGYTF. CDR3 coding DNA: TGCAGTGTATGGGGCAACTATGGCTACACCTTC.